Below are 14 T cell receptor beta chains sequenced from a single sample in a study of CXCR4 blockade with PD-1 therapy in pancreatic cancer. Measured with immunoSEQ multiplex PCR; TCRdb has only the in-frame clones, and not every one. The sample contains approximately 18,000 clones, approximately 72% of which appear only once. The sequencing sample was made of tumor tissue. These receptors all come from a human donor with pancreatic ductal adenocarcinoma.

The chain uses TRBV27 and TRBJ2-1, with a tentative D call TRBD2 (6 bases). CDR3 length: 14 amino acids. V was trimmed by 3 bases and J by 0 bases, leaving 6 bases between them. CDR1 is MNHEY and CDR2 is SMNVEV in the germline V gene (reference sequence). This chain's CDR3 is CASSLTSSYNEQFF. CDR3 sequence (DNA): TGTGCCAGCAGTTTGACTAGCTCCTACAATGAGCAGTTCTTC.

The chain has TRBV19 and TRBJ2-6; no clear D gene. Germline V gene lookup returns CDR1 LNHDA and CDR2 SQIVND (reference sequence). The CDR3 is 16 residues long. The V end lost 3 bases, the J end lost 0 bases, and 9 bases lay between the germline ends. The CDR3 protein is CASSIYSSSGANVLTF. In DNA form, the CDR3 reads TGTGCCAGTAGTATTTACAGCAGCTCTGGGGCCAACGTCCTGACTTTC.

This clone was counted only a few times. CDR3: CASSQDIGLAGSNEQFF. CDR3 nucleotide sequence: TGCGCCAGCAGCCAAGATATAGGACTAGCGGGATCTAATGAGCAGTTCTTC. The chain is built from TRBV1 and TRBJ2-1; the tabulated D call, TRBD2, remains unverified against the DNA. TRBV1 is marked as a pseudogene. This CDR3 is built from 17 residues.

The table lists this clone with a count of one. The chain couples TRBV28 to TRBJ2-1, with D tentatively TRBD1 (5 bases). This CDR3 comprises 16 residues. From germline, CDR1 is MDHEN and CDR2 SYDVKM. V lost 2 bases and J lost 7, with 18 bases in between. DNA of the CDR3: TGTGCCAGCAGTTTACTCATAGGGATCCCAGGGAATGAGCAGTTCTTC. This codes for CASSLLIGIPGNEQFF.

This clone was seen only a few times. The chain employs TRBV28 and TRBJ2-1, with TRBD2 identical over 9 bases. The ends lost 2 bases at V and 5 bases at J; junction bases unmatched: 16. This CDR3 region has 19 residues. The germline V gene encodes CDR1 MDHEN and CDR2 SYDVKM. The CDR3 region is CASSLTPALPSGTHNEQFF. In nucleotides, the CDR3 is TGTGCCAGCAGTTTAACCCCCGCCTTACCTAGCGGGACCCACAATGAGCAGTTCTTC.

In its sample, this clone was seen a few times. The V call is TRBV6-8, the J call TRBJ2-7; tentatively, D is TRBD2 (6 bases). V was cut by 2 bases and J by 5 bases, with 22 bases left in between. Germline V gives CDR1 MNHGY, CDR2 SAAAGT. This CDR3 region has 17 residues. CDR3 in DNA: TGTGCCAGCAGTTACGCGGGACCCGGGACGCCGGACCACGAGCAGTACTTC. Encoded protein: CASSYAGPGTPDHEQYF.

This clone appeared a single time. The chain couples TRBV28 to TRBJ1-5; no firm D call. With 1 base removed from V and 2 bases from J, the gap between germline ends came to 12 bases. Germline loops: CDR1 MDHEN, CDR2 SYDVKM. CDR3 length: 16 residues. The CDR3 here is CASSLSTRLGNQPQHF. The CDR3 nucleotides are TGTGCCAGCAGTTTATCGACGCGCTTGGGCAATCAGCCCCAGCATTTT.

This clone was counted once. The chain couples TRBV5-1 to TRBJ2-1; 12 bases map to TRBD1. The CDR3 is 17 residues long. V was pared by 4 bases and J by 2 bases, with 7 bases of the junction left unmatched. The V gene's germline CDR1 is SGHRS and CDR2 YFSETQ. CDR3 residues: CASSPWGTGGAYNEQFF. The CDR3 DNA reads TGCGCCAGCAGCCCATGGGGGACAGGGGGCGCCTACAATGAGCAGTTCTTC. The variable domain in full, with the rest retrieved from reference TRBV5-1 and TRBJ2-1, is KAGVTQTPRYLIKTRGQQVTLSCSPISGHRSVSWYQQTPGQGLQFLFEYFSETQRNKGNFPGRFSGRQFSNSRSEMNVSTLELGDSALYLCASSPWGTGGAYNEQFFGPGTRLTVL.

The rearrangement joins TRBV7-1 to TRBJ2-5; D might be TRBD2 (6 bases). TRBV7-1 is annotated as an ORF whose role is uncertain. The CDR3 loop spans 15 amino acids. V gave up 5 bases and J gave up 2 bases, with 15 bases separating them. For the CDR3, the DNA is TGTGCCAGCAGCCTCGACGGAGGGTATCAAGAGACCCAGTACTTC. This translates into CASSLDGGYQETQYF.

This clone was observed a single time. This sequence joins TRBV14 and TRBJ1-3; D remains ambiguous. Looked up from germline, CDR1 is SGHDN and CDR2 is FVKESK. CDR3 length: 16 residues. V shed 0 bases and J shed 0 bases, with 9 bases lying between them. The CDR3 loop reads CASSQERSPSGNTIYF. CDR3 nucleotide sequence: TGTGCCAGCAGCCAAGAGCGGAGCCCCTCTGGAAACACCATATATTTT.

The chain has TRBV15 and TRBJ2-1; 13 bases fit TRBD2. Germline V gene sequence: CDR1 LNHNV, CDR2 YYDKDF (reference sequence). The CDR3 totals 19 residues. V was clipped by 1 base and J by 5 bases; unmatched bases: 11. The CDR3 sequence: CATSRVHLTLAGGDNEQFF. The CDR3 DNA sequence: TGTGCCACCAGCAGAGTCCACCTCACACTAGCGGGAGGGGACAATGAGCAGTTCTTC.

Only a few counts were recorded for this clone. This chain uses TRBV6-8 with TRBJ1-1, with 7 bases fitting TRBD1. This CDR3 is built from 14 residues. CDR1 and CDR2 (germline): MNHGY, SAAAGT. Germline trimming cut 5 bases from V and 2 bases from J; bases unmatched to any gene: 5. CDR3 DNA: TGTGCCAGCAGTAACCAGGGGGGAAACACTGAAGCTTTCTTT. It translates to CASSNQGGNTEAFF.

The CDR3 is CASSLDPNIYEQYF. DNA of the CDR3: TGTGCCAGCAGTTTAGACCCGAATATCTACGAGCAGTACTTC. The J gene is TRBJ2-7, the V gene TRBV28; D is uncertain. V was shortened by 2 bases and J by 3 bases, with 11 bases between the two germline ends. The CDR3 covers 14 residues. Germline CDR1 is MDHEN and CDR2 is SYDVKM.

In this sample, this clone turned up a few times. The chain combines TRBV27 with TRBJ2-4, with D perhaps assigned TRBD1 or TRBD2 (6 bases each). V lost 3 bases to trimming and J lost 7 bases, with 13 bases between them. Germline assignment: CDR1 MNHEY and CDR2 SMNVEV (reference sequence). The CDR3 is 14 amino acids. CDR3 in amino acids: CASSFSGAANIQYF. CDR3 nucleotides: TGTGCCAGCAGTTTCTCGGGGGCGGCGAACATTCAGTACTTC.